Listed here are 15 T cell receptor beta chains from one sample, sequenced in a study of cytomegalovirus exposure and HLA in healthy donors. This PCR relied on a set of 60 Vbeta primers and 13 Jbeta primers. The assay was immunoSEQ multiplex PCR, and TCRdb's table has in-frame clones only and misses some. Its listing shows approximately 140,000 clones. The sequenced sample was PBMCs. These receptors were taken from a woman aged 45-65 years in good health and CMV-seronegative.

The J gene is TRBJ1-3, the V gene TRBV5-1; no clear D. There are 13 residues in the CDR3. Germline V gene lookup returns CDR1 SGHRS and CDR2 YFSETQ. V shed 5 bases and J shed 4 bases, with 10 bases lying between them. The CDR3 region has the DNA TGCGCCAGCAGTTTTGACACGGGAAACACCATATATTTT. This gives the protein CASSFDTGNTIYF.

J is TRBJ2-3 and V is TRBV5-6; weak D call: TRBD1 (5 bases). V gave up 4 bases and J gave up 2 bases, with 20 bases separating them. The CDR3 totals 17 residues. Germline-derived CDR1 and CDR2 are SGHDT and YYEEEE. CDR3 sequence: CASSLEFGAGYTDTQYF. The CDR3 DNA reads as TGTGCCAGCAGCCTGGAATTTGGGGCAGGGTACACAGATACGCAGTATTTT.

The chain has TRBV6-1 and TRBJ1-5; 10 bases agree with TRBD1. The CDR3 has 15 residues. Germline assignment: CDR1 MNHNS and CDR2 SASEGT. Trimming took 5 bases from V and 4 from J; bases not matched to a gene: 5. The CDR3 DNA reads TGTGCCAGCAGTTCCGGGACAGGGGATAATCAGCCCCAGCATTTT. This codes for CASSSGTGDNQPQHF.

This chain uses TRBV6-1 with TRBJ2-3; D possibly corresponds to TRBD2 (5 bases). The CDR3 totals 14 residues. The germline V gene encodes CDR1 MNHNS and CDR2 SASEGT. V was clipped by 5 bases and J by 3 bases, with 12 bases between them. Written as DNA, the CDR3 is TGTGCCAGCAGTAAGGAAACTAGTACAGATACGCAGTATTTT. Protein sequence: CASSKETSTDTQYF.

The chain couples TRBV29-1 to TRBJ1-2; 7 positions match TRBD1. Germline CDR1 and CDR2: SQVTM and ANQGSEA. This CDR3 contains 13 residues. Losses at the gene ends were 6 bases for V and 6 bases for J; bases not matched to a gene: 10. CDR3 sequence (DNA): TGCAGCGTAGGGGGCTGGGGGCTCGATGGCTACACCTTC. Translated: CSVGGWGLDGYTF.

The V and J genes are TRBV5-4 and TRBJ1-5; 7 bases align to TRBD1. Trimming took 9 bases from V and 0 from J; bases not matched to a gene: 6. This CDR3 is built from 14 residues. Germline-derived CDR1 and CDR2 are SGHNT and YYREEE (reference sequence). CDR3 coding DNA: TGTGCCACCGCGGACAGGAGTAGCAATCAGCCCCAGCATTTT. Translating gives CATADRSSNQPQHF.

CDR3 DNA sequence: TGTGCCAGCATCCCCGACCGCCCCAGGGACAATGAGCAGTTCTTC. Translation: CASIPDRPRDNEQFF. J is TRBJ2-1 and V is TRBV11-1, with D perhaps TRBD1 (5 bases). This CDR3 spans 15 amino acids. CDR1 and CDR2 from the germline V gene are SGHAT and FQDESV (reference sequence). With 7 bases removed from V and 5 bases from J, the gap between germline ends came to 18 bases.

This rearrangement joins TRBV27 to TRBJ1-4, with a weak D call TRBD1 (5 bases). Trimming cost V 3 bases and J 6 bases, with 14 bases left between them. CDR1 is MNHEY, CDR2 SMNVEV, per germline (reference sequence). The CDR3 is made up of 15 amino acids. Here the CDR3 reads CASSFTGGRDEKLFF. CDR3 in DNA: TGTGCCAGCAGTTTTACAGGCGGTAGGGATGAAAAACTGTTTTTT.

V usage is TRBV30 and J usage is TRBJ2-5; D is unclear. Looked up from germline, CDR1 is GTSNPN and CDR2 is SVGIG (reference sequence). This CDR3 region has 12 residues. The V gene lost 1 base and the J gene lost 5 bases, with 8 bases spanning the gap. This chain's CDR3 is CAWSELPETQYF. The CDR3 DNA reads TGTGCCTGGAGTGAACTACCGGAGACCCAGTACTTC.

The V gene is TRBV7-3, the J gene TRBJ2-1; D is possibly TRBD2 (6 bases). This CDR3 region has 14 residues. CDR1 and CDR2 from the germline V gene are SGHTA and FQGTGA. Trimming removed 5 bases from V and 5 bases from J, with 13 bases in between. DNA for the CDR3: TGTGCCAGCAGCCGGGACTCTTCCAACAATGAGCAGTTCTTC. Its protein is CASSRDSSNNEQFF.

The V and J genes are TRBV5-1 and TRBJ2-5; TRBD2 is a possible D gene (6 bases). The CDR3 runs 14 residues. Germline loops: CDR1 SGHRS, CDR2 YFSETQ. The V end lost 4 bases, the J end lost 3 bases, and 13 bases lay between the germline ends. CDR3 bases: TGCGCCAGCAGCGGGGATAGCGGAAAAGAGACCCAGTACTTC. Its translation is CASSGDSGKETQYF. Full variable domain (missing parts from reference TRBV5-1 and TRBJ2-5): KAGVTQTPRYLIKTRGQQVTLSCSPISGHRSVSWYQQTPGQGLQFLFEYFSETQRNKGNFPGRFSGRQFSNSRSEMNVSTLELGDSALYLCASSGDSGKETQYFGPGTRLLVL.

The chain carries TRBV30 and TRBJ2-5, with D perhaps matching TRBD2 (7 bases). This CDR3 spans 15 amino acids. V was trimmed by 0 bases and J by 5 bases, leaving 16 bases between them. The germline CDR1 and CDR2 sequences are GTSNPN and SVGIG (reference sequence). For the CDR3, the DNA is TGTGCCTGGAGTGTAGGGGGGGCCTTTTTGGAGACCCAGTACTTC. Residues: CAWSVGGAFLETQYF.

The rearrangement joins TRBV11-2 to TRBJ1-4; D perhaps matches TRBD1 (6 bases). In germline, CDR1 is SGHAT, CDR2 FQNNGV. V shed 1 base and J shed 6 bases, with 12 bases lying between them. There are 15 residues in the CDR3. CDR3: CASSLGQGRDEKLFF. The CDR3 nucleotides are TGTGCCAGCAGCTTAGGCCAGGGGAGGGATGAAAAACTGTTTTTT.

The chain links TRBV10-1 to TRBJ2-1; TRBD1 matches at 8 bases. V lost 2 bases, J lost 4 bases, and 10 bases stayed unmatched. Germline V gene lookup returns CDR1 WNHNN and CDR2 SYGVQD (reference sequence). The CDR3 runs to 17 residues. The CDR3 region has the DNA TGCGCCAGCAGTGAGATCCGAGGACAGGGTAGGTACAATGAGCAGTTCTTC. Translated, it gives CASSEIRGQGRYNEQFF.

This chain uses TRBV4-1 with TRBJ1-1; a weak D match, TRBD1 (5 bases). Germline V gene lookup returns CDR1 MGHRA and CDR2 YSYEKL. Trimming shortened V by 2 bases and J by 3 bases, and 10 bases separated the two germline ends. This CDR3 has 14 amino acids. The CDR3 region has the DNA TGCGCCAGCAGCCAACCAGGGTCGTACACTGAAGCTTTCTTT. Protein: CASSQPGSYTEAFF.